The sequence of this T cell receptor beta chain was determined in a study of cytomegalovirus exposure and HLA in healthy donors. Study outcomes and limitations: Across donors, presence/absence analyses took sequencing depth to be roughly uniform.

Germline V gives CDR1 MNHEY, CDR2 SVGAGI. The CDR3 extends over 16 amino acids. V was clipped by 0 bases and J by 5 bases; unmatched bases: 9. In regard to this clone: Its antigen is still unknown.

PCR was performed using 60 Vbeta and 13 Jbeta primers. Libraries were prepared by immunoSEQ multiplex PCR; TCRdb keeps only in-frame clonotypes and omits some of them. The sample lists some 180,000 clones, around 77% occurring once. This receptor was obtained from a woman younger than 45 in good health and CMV-seronegative. The sample was PBMCs. The chain is built from TRBV6-5 and TRBJ1-2; 7 bases fit TRBD1. CDR3 nucleotide sequence: TGTGCCAGCAGTTACTCGCGGACAGGAGATGTATATGGCTACACCTTC. Translating gives CASSYSRTGDVYGYTF.